Listed below are T cell receptor beta chains from one sample, sequenced in a study of CD8 T cells in Susac syndrome. TCRdb fed the immunoSEQ multiplex PCR reads into MiXCR, producing one record per CDR3 protein. This table has around 200,000 distinct CDR3 sequences, just under 95% appearing once. The sequenced material came from CD4+ T cells from PBMCs. The receptors originated from a human donor with Susac syndrome. CDR3s include the opening cysteine and the closing phenylalanine or tryptophan. The D gene is left open where the match is weak. The size entry is marked missing in some rows and otherwise reads once, few, many or a size class.

j_call d_call clone_size v_call cdr3_nt cdr3_aa
TRBJ1-6 - - TRBV5-1 TGCGCCAGCAGCTCGGACGTTGGTAATTCACCCCTCCACTTT CASSSDVGNSPLHF
TRBJ1-5 - - TRBV6-5 TGTGCCAGCAGTTACGGGGTGGATCAGCCCCAGCATTTT CASSYGVDQPQHF
TRBJ2-1 - - TRBV7-2 TGTGCCAGCAGCTTAGGAGTAGCGGAGAACAATGAGCAGTTCTTC CASSLGVAENNEQFF
TRBJ2-3 - once TRBV6-2/TRBV6-3 TGTGCCAGCAGGACGGTGGCAGATACGCAGTATTTT CASRTVADTQYF
TRBJ2-3 - - TRBV20-1 TGCAGTGCTAGTGGCGGATCTAGCACAGATACGCAGTATTTT CSASGGSSTDTQYF
TRBJ1-1 - - TRBV20-1 TGCAGTGCTAGATCTGACGGCGGTGAAGCTTTCTTT CSARSDGGEAFF
TRBJ2-7 - - TRBV2 TGTGCCGCGAAACCGGGCCGAACCTACGAGCAGTACTTC CAAKPGRTYEQYF
TRBJ1-5 - - TRBV12-3/TRBV12-4 TGTGCCAGCAGTTTAAGGGGTCCCCAGCATTTT CASSLRGPQHF
TRBJ2-3 - - TRBV12-3/TRBV12-4 TGTGCCAGCAGTTTAGGAGGGGGTAGAGATACGCAGTATTTT CASSLGGGRDTQYF
TRBJ2-6 - - TRBV5-6 TGTGCCAGCAGCTTGGTGGTCTCTGGGGCCAACGTCCTGACTTTC CASSLVVSGANVLTF
TRBJ2-7 TRBD2 - TRBV5-1 TGCGCCAGCAGCCAGACTAGCGGAGAGACACCCACCCAGCAGTACTTC CASSQTSGETPTQQYF
TRBJ1-2 TRBD1 - TRBV18 TGTGCCAGCTCACCACGGGGACAGGGTTATGGCTACACCTTC CASSPRGQGYGYTF
TRBJ1-1 - - TRBV9 TGTGCCAGCAGCGTAGGGGGCAGAACTGAAGCTTTCTTT CASSVGGRTEAFF
TRBJ2-1 - - TRBV14 TGTGCCAGCAGCCAGGCATCCAGGGGAAATGAGCAGTTCTTC CASSQASRGNEQFF
TRBJ2-5 TRBD2 - TRBV5-6 TGTGCCAGCAGCTTGGCGCGGGGGATTGCGGAGACCCAGTACTTC CASSLARGIAETQYF
TRBJ2-6 - - TRBV28 TGTGCCAGCAGTTCCCTCCCTGGGGCCAACGTCCTGACTTTC CASSSLPGANVLTF
TRBJ1-2 - - TRBV25-1 TGTGCCAGCAGGAGCGGAGATGGCTACACCTTC CASRSGDGYTF
TRBJ2-7 - - TRBV30 TGTGCCTGGAGTGGTCTAGGGTCCAACGAGCAGTACTTC CAWSGLGSNEQYF
TRBJ1-5 - - TRBV15 TGTGCCACCAGCAGGTTCCGAGGAGGAACCGATAGCAATCAGCCCCAGCATTTT CATSRFRGGTDSNQPQHF
TRBJ1-1 - - TRBV29-1 TGCAGCGTGAGAGGGTTCAACACTGAAGCTTTCTTT CSVRGFNTEAFF
TRBJ2-1 - - TRBV29-1 TGCAGCGTTGAAAGGTTAGTCGGCCTCCCGAACAATGAGCAGTTCTTC CSVERLVGLPNNEQFF
TRBJ1-3 - - TRBV30 TGTGCCTGGAGTCCCCTCTTCGGGAACACCATATATTTT CAWSPLFGNTIYF
TRBJ2-2 - - TRBV6-2/TRBV6-3 TGTGCCAGCAGTTTCCCCCATTCCGCCGGGGAGCTGTTTTTT CASSFPHSAGELFF
TRBJ2-2 TRBD1 - TRBV10-3 TGTGCCATCACCGGACAGGGGAGCCCCACCGGGGAGCTGTTTTTT CAITGQGSPTGELFF
TRBJ2-1 TRBD2 - TRBV28 TGTGCCGGATCGAGCGGGAGCTCCTACAATGAGCAGTTCTTC CAGSSGSSYNEQFF
TRBJ2-7 - - TRBV20-1 TGCAGTGCTTGTGGTAGCGGCACCGACGAGCAGTACTTC CSACGSGTDEQYF
TRBJ2-3 - - TRBV11-2 TGTGCCAGCAGCTTATCGGGGGGCCCCAGAGATACGCAGTATTTT CASSLSGGPRDTQYF
TRBJ2-3 - - TRBV7-6 TGTGCCAGCAGCTTAGAGTTCGCACGGGGCTTCACAGATACGCAGTATTTT CASSLEFARGFTDTQYF
TRBJ2-3 - - TRBV7-9 TGTGCCAGCAACCTCAATGGGGGAGGACGAACTAGCACAGATACGCAGTATTTT CASNLNGGGRTSTDTQYF
TRBJ2-5 - - TRBV20-1 TGCAGTGCTAGACACAGGGTGGGCGAGACCCAGTACTTC CSARHRVGETQYF
TRBJ2-3 TRBD1 - TRBV6-2/TRBV6-3 TGTGCCAGCAGTTACTCGAAGGGTGGCAAGACAGGGGGCCCAGATACGCAGTATTTT CASSYSKGGKTGGPDTQYF
TRBJ2-6 TRBD2 - TRBV2 TGTGCCAGCAGAGAGGGGACTAGCGGGGACTCTGGGGCCAACGTCCTGACTTTC CASREGTSGDSGANVLTF
TRBJ1-6 - - TRBV5-1 TGCGCCAGCCACGGAGGGGGGACGGATAATTCACCCCTCCACTTT CASHGGGTDNSPLHF
TRBJ1-5 - - TRBV20-1 TGCAGTGCGGCCCGGACAGTAACCGGCAATCAGCCCCAGCATTTT CSAARTVTGNQPQHF
TRBJ2-1 - once TRBV4-2 TGTGCCAGCAGCCAGCCCTCATTATCCCGGTGGAATGAGCAGTTCTTC CASSQPSLSRWNEQFF
TRBJ2-7 TRBD2 once TRBV20-1 TGCAGTGCTAGCCTAGCGGGGCCCCCCTTGGGCGAGCAGTACTTC CSASLAGPPLGEQYF
TRBJ2-2 - - TRBV5-1 TGCGCCAGCAGCTTGGACGCGGGGACCGGGGAGCTGTTTTTT CASSLDAGTGELFF
TRBJ2-7 TRBD1 - TRBV30 TGTGCCTGGAGTCCCGGGACAGGCTCCTACGAGCAGTACTTC CAWSPGTGSYEQYF
TRBJ2-1 TRBD2 - TRBV28 TGTGCCAGCAGTTCCCCTGGGGCTAGCGGGAACAATGAGCAGTTCTTC CASSSPGASGNNEQFF
TRBJ2-1 TRBD2 - TRBV30 TGTGCCTGGATGGGGTACCTAGCGGCCACCTACAATGAGCAGTTCTTC CAWMGYLAATYNEQFF
TRBJ1-4 TRBD1 - TRBV19 TGTGCCAGTAGTGGTCCGGGACAGGGGAATGAAAAACTGTTTTTT CASSGPGQGNEKLFF
TRBJ1-5 - - TRBV6-2/TRBV6-3 TGTGCCAGCAACGACTCCCCTGAGAATCAGCCCCAGCATTTT CASNDSPENQPQHF
TRBJ2-2 TRBD2 - TRBV19 TGTGCCAGTAGTATATCGCTAGCGGGACGGAACACCGGGGAGCTGTTTTTT CASSISLAGRNTGELFF
TRBJ2-5 TRBD2 - TRBV7-9 TGTGCCAGCAGCAGACCGGGACTAGCGGACCAAGAGACCCAGTACTTC CASSRPGLADQETQYF
TRBJ2-6 - - TRBV4-2 TGTGCCAGCAGCCAAGGAACTTCTGGGGCCAACGTCCTGACTTTC CASSQGTSGANVLTF
TRBJ1-2 - - TRBV7-2 TGTGCCAGCAGCCCTACCCCCGACGCGGGCTATGGCTACACCTTC CASSPTPDAGYGYTF
TRBJ2-7 - few TRBV6-2/TRBV6-3 TGTGCCAGCAGTCCGGGACCATGGGGCGAGCAGTACTTC CASSPGPWGEQYF
TRBJ2-1 TRBD2 - TRBV3-1 TGTGCCAGCAGCCAAGAGGCGGGAGTGGGATGGAATGAGCAGTTCTTC CASSQEAGVGWNEQFF
TRBJ2-7 - - TRBV5-1 TGCGCCAGCACCCACTACGAGCAGTACTTC CASTHYEQYF
TRBJ2-3 - - TRBV29-1 TGCAGCGTCTCCCGGGGGACTTCTAGCACAGATACGCAGTATTTT CSVSRGTSSTDTQYF
TRBJ2-5 TRBD2 - TRBV20-1 TGCAGTGCTAGGGCGGGACTAGCGTTGGAGACCCAGTACTTC CSARAGLALETQYF
TRBJ1-1 TRBD1 - TRBV2 TGTGCCGACTCCTGGGAGGACAGGGGGTCTGGGAACACTGAAGCTTTCTTT CADSWEDRGSGNTEAFF
TRBJ2-7 TRBD2 once TRBV14 TGTGCCAGCAGCCGGAGTGGTGGCGGGAGATACCACGAGCAGTACTTC CASSRSGGGRYHEQYF
TRBJ2-7 - - TRBV20-1 TGCAGTGCTAGACCATACGAGCAGTACTTC CSARPYEQYF
TRBJ2-1 TRBD2 once TRBV20-1 TGCAGTGCTAGAGAGGGACTAGCGGGAGGGCGTGGAGAGAATGAGCAGTTCTTC CSAREGLAGGRGENEQFF
TRBJ2-7 TRBD2 once TRBV14 TGTGCCAGCAGCCAGGGGACTAGCGGGACCCCCTACGAGCAGTACTTC CASSQGTSGTPYEQYF
TRBJ1-5 - - TRBV6-1 TGTGCCAGCAGTGAACCTATAGTGGGCAATCAGCCCCAGCATTTT CASSEPIVGNQPQHF
TRBJ1-2 TRBD1 few TRBV2 TGTGCCAGCACTGGGGACAGAACCAACTATGGCTACACCTTC CASTGDRTNYGYTF
TRBJ2-1 TRBD2 - TRBV5-1 TGCGCCAGCAGCTTGGAGCGGGGAGACAATGAGCAGTTCTTC CASSLERGDNEQFF
TRBJ2-1 - - TRBV5-6 TGTGCCAGCAGCTTGGTTATCGCTTCCTCCTACAATGAGCAGTTCTTC CASSLVIASSYNEQFF